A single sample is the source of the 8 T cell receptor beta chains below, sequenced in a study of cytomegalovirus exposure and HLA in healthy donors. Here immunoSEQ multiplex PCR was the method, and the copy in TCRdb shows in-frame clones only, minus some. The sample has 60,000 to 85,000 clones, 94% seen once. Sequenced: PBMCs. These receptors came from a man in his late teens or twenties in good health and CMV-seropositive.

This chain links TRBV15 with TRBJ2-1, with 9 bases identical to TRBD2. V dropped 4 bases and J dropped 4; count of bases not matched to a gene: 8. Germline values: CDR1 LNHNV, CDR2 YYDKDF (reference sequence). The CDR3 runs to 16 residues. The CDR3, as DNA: TGTGCCACCAGCACCCTAGGGGCGGGAGGGTACAATGAGCAGTTCTTC. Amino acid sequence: CATSTLGAGGYNEQFF.

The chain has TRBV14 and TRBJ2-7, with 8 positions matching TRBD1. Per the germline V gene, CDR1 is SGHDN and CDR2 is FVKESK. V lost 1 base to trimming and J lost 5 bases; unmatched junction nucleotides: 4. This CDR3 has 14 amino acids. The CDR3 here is CASSQVRGLDEQYF. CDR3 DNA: TGTGCCAGCAGCCAAGTCAGGGGGCTCGACGAGCAGTACTTC.

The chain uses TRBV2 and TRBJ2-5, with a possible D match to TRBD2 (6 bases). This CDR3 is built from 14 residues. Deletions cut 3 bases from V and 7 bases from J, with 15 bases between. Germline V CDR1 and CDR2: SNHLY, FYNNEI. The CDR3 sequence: CASSDTRDSLTQYF. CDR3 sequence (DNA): TGTGCCAGCAGTGACACCCGGGACTCCCTGACCCAGTACTTC.

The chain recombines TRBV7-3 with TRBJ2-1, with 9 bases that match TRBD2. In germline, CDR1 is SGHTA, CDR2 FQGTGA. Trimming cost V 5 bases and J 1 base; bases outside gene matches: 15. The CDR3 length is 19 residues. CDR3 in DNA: TGTGCCAGCAGCCCAGCGACTAGCGGAGCCGGTGGATCCTACAATGAGCAGTTCTTC. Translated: CASSPATSGAGGSYNEQFF. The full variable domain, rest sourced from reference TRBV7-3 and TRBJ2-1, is GAGVSQTPSNKVTEKGKYVELRCDPISGHTALYWYRQSLGQGPEFLIYFQGTGAADDSGLPNDRFFAVRPEGSVSTLKIQRTERGDSAVYLCASSPATSGAGGSYNEQFFGPGTRLTVL.

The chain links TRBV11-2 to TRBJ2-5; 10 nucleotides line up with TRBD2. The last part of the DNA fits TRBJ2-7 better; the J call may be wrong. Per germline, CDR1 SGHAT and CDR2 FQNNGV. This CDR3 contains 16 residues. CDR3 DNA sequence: TGTGCCAGCAGCATTGGACTAGCGGAAAGCTCCTACGAGCAGTACTTC. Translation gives CASSIGLAESSYEQYF.

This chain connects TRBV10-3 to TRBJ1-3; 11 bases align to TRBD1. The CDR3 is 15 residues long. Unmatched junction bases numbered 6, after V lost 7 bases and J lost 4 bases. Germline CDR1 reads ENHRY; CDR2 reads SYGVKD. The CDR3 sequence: CAITGQGARGNTIYF. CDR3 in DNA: TGTGCCATCACCGGACAGGGGGCGCGGGGAAACACCATATATTTT.

CDR3 in DNA: TGTGCCAGCAGCCAGACAGGGGGCTGGACTGAAGCTTTCTTT. It specifies CASSQTGGWTEAFF. The chain recombines TRBV5-6 with TRBJ1-1; 10 positions agree with TRBD1. The CDR3 spans 14 residues. From germline, CDR1 is SGHDT and CDR2 YYEEEE. V lost 4 bases and J lost 5; bases outside the gene matches: 5.

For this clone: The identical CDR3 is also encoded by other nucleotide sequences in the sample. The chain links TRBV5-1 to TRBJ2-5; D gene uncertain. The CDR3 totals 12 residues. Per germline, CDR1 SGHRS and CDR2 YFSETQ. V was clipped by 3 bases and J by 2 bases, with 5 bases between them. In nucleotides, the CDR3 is TGCGCCAGCAGCTCAGGACAAGAGACCCAGTACTTC. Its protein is CASSSGQETQYF.